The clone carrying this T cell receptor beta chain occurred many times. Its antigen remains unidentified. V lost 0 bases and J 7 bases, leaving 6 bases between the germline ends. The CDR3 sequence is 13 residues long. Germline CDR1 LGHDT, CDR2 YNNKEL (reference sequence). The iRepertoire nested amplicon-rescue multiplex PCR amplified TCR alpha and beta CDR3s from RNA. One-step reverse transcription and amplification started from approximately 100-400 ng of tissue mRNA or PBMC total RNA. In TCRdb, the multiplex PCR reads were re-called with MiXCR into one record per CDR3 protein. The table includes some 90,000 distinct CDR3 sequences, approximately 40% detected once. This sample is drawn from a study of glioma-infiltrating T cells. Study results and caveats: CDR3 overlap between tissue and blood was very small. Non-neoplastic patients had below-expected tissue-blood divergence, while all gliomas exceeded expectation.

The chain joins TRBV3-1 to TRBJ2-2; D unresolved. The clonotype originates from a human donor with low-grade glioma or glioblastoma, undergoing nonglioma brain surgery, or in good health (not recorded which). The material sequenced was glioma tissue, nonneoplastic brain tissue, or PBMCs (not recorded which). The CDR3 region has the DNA TGTGCCAGCAGCCAAGATACGGTCGGGGAGCTGTTTTTT. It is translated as CASSQDTVGELFF.